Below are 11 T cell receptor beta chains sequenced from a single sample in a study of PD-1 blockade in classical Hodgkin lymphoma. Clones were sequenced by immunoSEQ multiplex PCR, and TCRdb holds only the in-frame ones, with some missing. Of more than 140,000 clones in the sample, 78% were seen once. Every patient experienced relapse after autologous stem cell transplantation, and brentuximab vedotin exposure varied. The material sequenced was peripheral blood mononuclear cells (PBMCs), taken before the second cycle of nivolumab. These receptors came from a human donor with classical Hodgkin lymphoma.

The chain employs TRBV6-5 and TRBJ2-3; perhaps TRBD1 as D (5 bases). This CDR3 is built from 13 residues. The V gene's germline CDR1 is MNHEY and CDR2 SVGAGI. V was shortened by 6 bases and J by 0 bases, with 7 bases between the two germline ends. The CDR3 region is CASRTVSTDTQYF. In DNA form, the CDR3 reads TGTGCCAGCAGGACAGTTAGCACAGATACGCAGTATTTT.

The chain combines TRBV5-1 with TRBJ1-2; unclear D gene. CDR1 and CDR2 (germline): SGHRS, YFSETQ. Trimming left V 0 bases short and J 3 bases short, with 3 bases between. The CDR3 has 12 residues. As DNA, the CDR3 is TGCGCCAGCAGCTTGGACCACTATGGCTACACCTTC. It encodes CASSLDHYGYTF.

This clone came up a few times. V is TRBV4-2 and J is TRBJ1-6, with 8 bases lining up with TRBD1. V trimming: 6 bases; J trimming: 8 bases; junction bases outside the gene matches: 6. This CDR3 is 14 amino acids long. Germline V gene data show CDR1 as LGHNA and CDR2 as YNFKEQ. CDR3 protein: CASSHRGQDSPLHF. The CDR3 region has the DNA TGTGCCAGCAGTCACAGGGGACAGGATTCACCCCTCCACTTT.

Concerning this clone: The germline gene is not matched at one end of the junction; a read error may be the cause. The CDR3 DNA reads as TGTGCCAGCAGCTTAGGGAGTGAAGCTTTCTTT. This translates into CASSLGSEAFF. V gene TRBV5-3 combines with J gene TRBJ1-1, with D unclear. TRBV5-3 is noted as an ORF with a role that remains uncertain. This CDR3 is built from 11 residues.

CDR3 sequence: CASSSIDGSYNNEQFF. The CDR3 DNA follows: TGTGCCAGTAGTTCAATAGACGGCTCCTACAACAATGAGCAGTTCTTC. The gene calls are TRBV19 and TRBJ2-1; D ambiguous. This CDR3 is 16 amino acids long. With 5 bases removed from V and 5 bases from J, the gap between germline ends came to 19 bases. The germline V gene encodes CDR1 LNHDA and CDR2 SQIVND (reference sequence).

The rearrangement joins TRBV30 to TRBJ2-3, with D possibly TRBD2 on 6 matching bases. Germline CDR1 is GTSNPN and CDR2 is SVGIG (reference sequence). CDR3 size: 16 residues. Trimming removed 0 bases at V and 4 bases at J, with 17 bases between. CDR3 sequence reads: CAWSVTIGGRSDTQYF. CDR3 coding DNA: TGTGCCTGGAGTGTCACCATCGGGGGTAGGTCAGATACGCAGTATTTT.

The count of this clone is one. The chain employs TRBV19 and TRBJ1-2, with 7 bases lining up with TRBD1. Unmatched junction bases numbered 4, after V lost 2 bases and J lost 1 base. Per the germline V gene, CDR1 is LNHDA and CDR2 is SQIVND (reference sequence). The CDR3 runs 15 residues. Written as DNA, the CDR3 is TGTGCCAGTAGTATAACGACAGGGAGTAACTATGGCTACACCTTC. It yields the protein CASSITTGSNYGYTF. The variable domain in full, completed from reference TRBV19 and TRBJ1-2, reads DGGITQSPKYLFRKEGQNVTLSCEQNLNHDAMYWYRQDPGQGLRLIYYSQIVNDFQKGDIAEGYSVSREKKESFPLTVTSAQKNPTAFYLCASSITTGSNYGYTFGSGTRLTVV.

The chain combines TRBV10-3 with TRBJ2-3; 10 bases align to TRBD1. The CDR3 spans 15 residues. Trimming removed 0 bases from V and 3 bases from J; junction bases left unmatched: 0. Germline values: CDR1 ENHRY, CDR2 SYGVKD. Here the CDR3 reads CAISESGQGTDTQYF. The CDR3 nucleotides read TGTGCCATCAGTGAGTCGGGACAGGGGACAGATACGCAGTATTTT.

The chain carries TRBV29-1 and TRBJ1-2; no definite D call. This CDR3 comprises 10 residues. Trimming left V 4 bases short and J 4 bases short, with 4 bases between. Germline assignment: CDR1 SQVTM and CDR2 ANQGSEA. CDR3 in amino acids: CSVAGYGYTF. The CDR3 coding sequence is TGCAGCGTTGCGGGCTATGGCTACACCTTC.

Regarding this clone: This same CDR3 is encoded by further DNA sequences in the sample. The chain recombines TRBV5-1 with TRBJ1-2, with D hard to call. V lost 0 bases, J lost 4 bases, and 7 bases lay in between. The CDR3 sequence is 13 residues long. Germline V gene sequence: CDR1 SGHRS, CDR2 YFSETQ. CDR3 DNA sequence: TGCGCCAGCAGCTTGGAGGGATCCTATGGCTACACCTTC. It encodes CASSLEGSYGYTF. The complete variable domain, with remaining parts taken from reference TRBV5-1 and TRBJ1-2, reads KAGVTQTPRYLIKTRGQQVTLSCSPISGHRSVSWYQQTPGQGLQFLFEYFSETQRNKGNFPGRFSGRQFSNSRSEMNVSTLELGDSALYLCASSLEGSYGYTFGSGTRLTVV.

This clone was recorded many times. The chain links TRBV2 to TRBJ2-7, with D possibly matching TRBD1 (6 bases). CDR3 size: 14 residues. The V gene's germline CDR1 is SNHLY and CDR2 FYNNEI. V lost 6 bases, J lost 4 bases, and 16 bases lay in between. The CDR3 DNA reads TGTGCCAGCAGGTGGGACACAGGAACTTACGAGCAGTACTTC. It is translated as CASRWDTGTYEQYF.